This T cell receptor (beta chain) is drawn from a study of blood T cells in healthy people across ages. General study findings and limits: A strong correlation was found between TCR beta diversity and the percentage of naive T cells. Per million T cells, TCR beta diversity dropped about linearly as age rose.

The second PCR ran about 6 to 12 cycles with a sample-barcoded 5' primer and J-beta primers. Each cDNA molecule was tagged by a template-switch adaptor with 12 random nucleotides. Using its own MiXCR run on the 5' RACE reads, TCRdb lists one record per CDR3 protein. This sample yields over a million distinct CDR3 sequences, of which about 43% are seen a single time; 7.9% belongs to the top ten. V dropped 3 bases and J dropped 1; count of bases not matched to a gene: 8. There are 17 residues in the CDR3. Germline CDR1 reads KGHSH; CDR2 reads LQKENI. As for this clonotype: Its antigen is undetermined.

The chain combines TRBV18 with TRBJ2-2; TRBD1 aligns across 7 bases. The sequence came from a woman between 18 and 30 years old in good health. The sample was blood. The CDR3 spells CASSPRQGWLNTGELFF. In nucleotides, the CDR3 is TGTGCCAGCTCACCTAGACAGGGTTGGCTGAACACCGGGGAGCTGTTTTTT.